This T cell receptor beta chain was sequenced for a study of CD8 T cells in ankylosing spondylitis (dated by TCRdb to about 2017). At the level of the whole study: The study profiled T cell receptor beta repertoires in healthy donors and ankylosing spondylitis patients to find disease-linked TCR variants. In total, the full study cohort was made up of some 110 healthy donors and about two dozen ankylosing spondylitis patients. Samples of peripheral blood were taken, and for ankylosing spondylitis patients, synovial fluid was collected as well.

Cut back by 7 bases and 1 base, the V and J ends lie 16 bases apart. Reading from cysteine to phenylalanine, the CDR3 counts 15 amino acids. Only CDR3 DNA is held: 45 bases, read in frame from base 1. Per the germline V gene, SGHTA is the CDR1 and FQGNSA is the CDR2. On this clonotype itself: No cognate antigen has been identified for it. No per-base quality is available; no much larger clone lies one base away.

Data came from an Illumina HiSeq 2500. Quantitative 5'-RACE with molecular barcodes was used to prepare TCR beta libraries. In the paper's pipeline: A new computational method based on a probabilistic model of VDJ rearrangement was used to identify disease-linked TCR variants. TCRdb cleaned the public reads at Q25 with fastp, built clones with MiXCR and kept in-frame beta chains. Merged by CDR3 protein, the rows form single entries marked with the most common genes and DNA. TCRdb assigned the V and J calls; the authors' analysis was not used. The sample table records roughly 450,000 distinct CDR3 sequences; 26% of these occur just once. The ten largest clones capture roughly 1% of the sample. Broader findings and caveats from the paper: The disease-linked clones were reported to be significantly enriched in matched synovial fluid samples from ankylosing spondylitis patients. Some motif variants had previously been reported in the synovial fluid and blood of reactive arthritis patients, which suggests shared mechanisms of disease initiation. The disease-linked clones had a CD8+ phenotype and were found at relatively low frequencies in peripheral blood. A TCR beta motif made up of under ten highly homologous amino acid variants appeared to be characteristic of blood from ankylosing spondylitis patients.

The source of this sequence is a male donor with ankylosing spondylitis. Sample: blood, either unsorted or a sorted T cell fraction (not recorded which). The chain couples TRBV7-2 to TRBJ2-5, and possibly TRBD2, on 6 matching bases. The CDR3 loop reads CASTLSGGFQETQYF. The base sequence is TGTGCCAGCACCCTCTCTGGAGGGTTCCAAGAGACCCAGTACTTC.